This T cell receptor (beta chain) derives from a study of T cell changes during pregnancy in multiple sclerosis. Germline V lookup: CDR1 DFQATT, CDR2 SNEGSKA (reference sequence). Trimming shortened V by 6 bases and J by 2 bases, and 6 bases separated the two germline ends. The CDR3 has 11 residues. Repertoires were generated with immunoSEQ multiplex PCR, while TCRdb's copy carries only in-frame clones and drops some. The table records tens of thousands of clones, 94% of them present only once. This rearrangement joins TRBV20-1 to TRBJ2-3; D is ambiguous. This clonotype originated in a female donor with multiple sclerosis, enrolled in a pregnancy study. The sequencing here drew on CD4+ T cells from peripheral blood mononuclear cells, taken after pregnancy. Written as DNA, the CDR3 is TGCAGTGCCCGAGTCACAGATACGCAGTATTTT. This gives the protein CSARVTDTQYF.